This TCR beta chain was recovered during a study of blood T cell repertoires in COVID-19. Trimming removed 2 bases from V and 7 bases from J; junction bases left unmatched: 11. The length of the CDR3 is 16 residues. Per germline, CDR1 SGHRS and CDR2 YFSETQ. Assay: immunoSEQ multiplex PCR; the TCRdb copy retains only in-frame clones and omits some. The sample has around 40,000 clones; approximately 85% are singletons. The sample consisted of peripheral blood. The clonotype comes from a human donor in a cohort sampled during active COVID-19. This chain connects TRBV5-1 to TRBJ2-1, with 8 bases matching TRBD2. The CDR3 sequence: CASSFDPSIAGNEQFF. DNA of the CDR3: TGCGCCAGCAGCTTCGACCCGAGTATAGCGGGAAATGAGCAGTTCTTC.